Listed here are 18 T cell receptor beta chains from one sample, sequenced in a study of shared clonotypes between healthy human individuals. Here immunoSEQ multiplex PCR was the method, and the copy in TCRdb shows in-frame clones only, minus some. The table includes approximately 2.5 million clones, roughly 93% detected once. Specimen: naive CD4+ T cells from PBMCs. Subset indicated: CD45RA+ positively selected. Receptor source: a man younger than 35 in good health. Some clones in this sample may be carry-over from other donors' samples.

The CDR3 here is CSVEGDTAQETQYF. As DNA, the CDR3 is TGCAGCGTTGAAGGGGACACAGCCCAAGAGACCCAGTACTTC. The V and J genes are TRBV29-1 and TRBJ2-5; possibly TRBD1 for D (6 bases). V gave up 1 base and J gave up 1 base, with 10 bases separating them. The CDR3 totals 14 residues. Germline V gene lookup returns CDR1 SQVTM and CDR2 ANQGSEA.

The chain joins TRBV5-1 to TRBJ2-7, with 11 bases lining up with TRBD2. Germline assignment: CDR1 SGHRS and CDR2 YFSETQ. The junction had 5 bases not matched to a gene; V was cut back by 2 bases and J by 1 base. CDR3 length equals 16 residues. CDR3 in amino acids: CASSFRRLAGSYEQYF. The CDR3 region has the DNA TGCGCCAGCAGCTTTCGACGACTAGCGGGATCCTACGAGCAGTACTTC.

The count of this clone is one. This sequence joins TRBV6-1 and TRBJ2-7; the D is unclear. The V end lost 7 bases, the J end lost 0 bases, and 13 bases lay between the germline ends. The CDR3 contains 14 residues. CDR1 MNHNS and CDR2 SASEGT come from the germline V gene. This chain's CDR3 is CASNPTADSYEQYF. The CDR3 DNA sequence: TGTGCCAGCAACCCCACCGCGGACTCCTACGAGCAGTACTTC.

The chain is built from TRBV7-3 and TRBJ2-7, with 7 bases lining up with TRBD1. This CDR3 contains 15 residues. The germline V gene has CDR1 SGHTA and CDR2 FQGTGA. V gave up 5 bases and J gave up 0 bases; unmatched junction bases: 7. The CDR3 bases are TGTGCCAGCAGCGAACAGGGGTCTAGCTCCTACGAGCAGTACTTC. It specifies CASSEQGSSSYEQYF.

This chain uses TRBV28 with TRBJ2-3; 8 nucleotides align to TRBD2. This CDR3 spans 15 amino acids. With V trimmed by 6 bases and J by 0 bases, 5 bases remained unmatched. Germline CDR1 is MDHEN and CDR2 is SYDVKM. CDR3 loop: CASRISGGSTDTQYF. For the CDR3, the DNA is TGTGCCAGCAGAATAAGCGGGGGCAGCACAGATACGCAGTATTTT.

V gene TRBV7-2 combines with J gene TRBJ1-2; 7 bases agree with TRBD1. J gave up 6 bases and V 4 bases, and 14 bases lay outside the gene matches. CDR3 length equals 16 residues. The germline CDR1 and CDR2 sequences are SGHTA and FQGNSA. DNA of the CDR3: TGTGCCAGCAGCTCCTTTAACAGGGAGAGGGGGCATGGCTACACCTTC. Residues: CASSSFNRERGHGYTF.

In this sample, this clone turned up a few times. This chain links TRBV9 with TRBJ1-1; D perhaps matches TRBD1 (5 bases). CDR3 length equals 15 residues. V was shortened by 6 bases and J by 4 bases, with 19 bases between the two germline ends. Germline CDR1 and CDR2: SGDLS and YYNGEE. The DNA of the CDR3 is TGTGCCAGCAACACTGGGGGGACGCCGAGCACTGAAGCTTTCTTT. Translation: CASNTGGTPSTEAFF.

CDR3 loop: CASSLVRGGSYNEQFF. The CDR3 DNA is TGTGCCAGCAGCTTAGTAAGGGGAGGGTCCTACAATGAGCAGTTCTTC. The chain links TRBV7-9 to TRBJ2-1; 7 nucleotides match TRBD2. The CDR3 spans 16 residues. Trimming took 1 base from V and 1 from J; bases not matched to a gene: 4. Per the germline V gene, CDR1 is SEHNR and CDR2 is FQNEAQ (reference sequence).

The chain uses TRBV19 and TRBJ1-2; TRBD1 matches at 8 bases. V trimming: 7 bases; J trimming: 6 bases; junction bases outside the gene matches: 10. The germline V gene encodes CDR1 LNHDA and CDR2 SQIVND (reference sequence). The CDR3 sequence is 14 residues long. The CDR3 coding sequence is TGTGCCAGTACCCCTGGACAGGGCATCGATGGCTACACCTTC. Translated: CASTPGQGIDGYTF.

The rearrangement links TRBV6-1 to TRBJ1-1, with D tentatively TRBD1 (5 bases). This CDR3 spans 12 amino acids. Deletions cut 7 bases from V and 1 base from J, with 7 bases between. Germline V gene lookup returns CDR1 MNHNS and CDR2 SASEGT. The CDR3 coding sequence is TGTGCCAGCATGGACAAGAACACTGAAGCTTTCTTT. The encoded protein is CASMDKNTEAFF.

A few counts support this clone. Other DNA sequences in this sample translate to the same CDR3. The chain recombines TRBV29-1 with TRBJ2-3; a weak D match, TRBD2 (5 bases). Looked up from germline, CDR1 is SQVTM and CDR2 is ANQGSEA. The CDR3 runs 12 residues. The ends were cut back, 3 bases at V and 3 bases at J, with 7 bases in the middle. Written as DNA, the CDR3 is TGCAGCGTTGACGAGGGTACAGATACGCAGTATTTT. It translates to CSVDEGTDTQYF.

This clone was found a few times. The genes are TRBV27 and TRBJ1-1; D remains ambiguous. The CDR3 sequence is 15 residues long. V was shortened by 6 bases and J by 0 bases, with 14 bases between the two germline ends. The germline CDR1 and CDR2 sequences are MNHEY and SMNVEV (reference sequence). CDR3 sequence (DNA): TGTGCCAGCAGGCGAGGAGGATCCATGAACACTGAAGCTTTCTTT. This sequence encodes CASRRGGSMNTEAFF.

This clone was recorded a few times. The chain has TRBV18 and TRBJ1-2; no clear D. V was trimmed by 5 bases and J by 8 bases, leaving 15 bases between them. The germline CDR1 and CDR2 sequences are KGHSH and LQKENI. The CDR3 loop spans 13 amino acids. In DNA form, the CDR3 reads TGTGCCAGCTCATCCTCCCAGGCGGACGGCTACACCTTC. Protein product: CASSSSQADGYTF.

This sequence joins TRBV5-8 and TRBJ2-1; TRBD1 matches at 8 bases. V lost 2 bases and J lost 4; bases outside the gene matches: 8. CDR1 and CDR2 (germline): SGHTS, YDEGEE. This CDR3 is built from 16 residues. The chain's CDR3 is CASSLGTGPTYNEQFF. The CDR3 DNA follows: TGTGCCAGCAGCTTAGGGACAGGTCCCACTTACAATGAGCAGTTCTTC. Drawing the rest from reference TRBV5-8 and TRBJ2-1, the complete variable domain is EAGVTQSPTHLIKTRGQQATLRCSPISGHTSVYWYQQALGLGLQFLLWYDEGEERNRGNFPPRFSGRQFPNYSSELNVNALELEDSALYLCASSLGTGPTYNEQFFGPGTRLTVL.

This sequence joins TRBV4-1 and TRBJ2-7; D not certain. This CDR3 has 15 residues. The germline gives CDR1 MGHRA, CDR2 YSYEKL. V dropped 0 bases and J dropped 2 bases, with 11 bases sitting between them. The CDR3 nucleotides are TGCGCCAGCAGCCAAGACGGCGGTTTCACCTACGAGCAGTACTTC. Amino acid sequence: CASSQDGGFTYEQYF.

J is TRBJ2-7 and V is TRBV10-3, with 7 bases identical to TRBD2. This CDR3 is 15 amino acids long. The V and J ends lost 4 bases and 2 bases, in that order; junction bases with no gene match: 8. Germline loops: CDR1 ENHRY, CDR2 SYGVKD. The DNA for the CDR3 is TGTGCCATCAGTGCCGGGAGGACCGGTCCCTACGAGCAGTACTTC. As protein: CAISAGRTGPYEQYF.

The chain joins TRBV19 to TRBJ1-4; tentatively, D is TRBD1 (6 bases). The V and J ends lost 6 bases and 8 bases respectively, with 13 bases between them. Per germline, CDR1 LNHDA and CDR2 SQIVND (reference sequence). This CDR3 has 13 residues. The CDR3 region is CASRYRVGEKLFF. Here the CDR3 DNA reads TGTGCCAGTAGATACAGGGTCGGCGAAAAACTGTTTTTT.

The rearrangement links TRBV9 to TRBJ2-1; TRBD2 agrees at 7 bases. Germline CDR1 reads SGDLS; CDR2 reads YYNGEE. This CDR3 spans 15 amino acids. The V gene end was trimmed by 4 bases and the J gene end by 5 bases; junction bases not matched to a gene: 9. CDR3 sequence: CASSSPGGANNEQFF. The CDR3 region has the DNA TGTGCCAGCAGCTCCCCGGGAGGAGCCAACAATGAGCAGTTCTTC.